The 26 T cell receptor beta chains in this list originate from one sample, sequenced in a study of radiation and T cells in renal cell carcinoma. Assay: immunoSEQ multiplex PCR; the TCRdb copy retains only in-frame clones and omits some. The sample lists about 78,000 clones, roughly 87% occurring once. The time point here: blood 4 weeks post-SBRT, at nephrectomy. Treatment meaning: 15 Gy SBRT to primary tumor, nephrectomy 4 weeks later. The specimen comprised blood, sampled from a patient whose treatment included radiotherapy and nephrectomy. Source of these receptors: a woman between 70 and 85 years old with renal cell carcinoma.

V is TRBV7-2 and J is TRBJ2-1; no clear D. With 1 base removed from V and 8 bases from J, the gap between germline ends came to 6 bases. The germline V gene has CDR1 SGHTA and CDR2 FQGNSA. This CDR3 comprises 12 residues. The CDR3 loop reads CASSLGGYEQFF. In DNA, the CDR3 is TGTGCCAGCAGCTTAGGTGGGTATGAGCAGTTCTTC.

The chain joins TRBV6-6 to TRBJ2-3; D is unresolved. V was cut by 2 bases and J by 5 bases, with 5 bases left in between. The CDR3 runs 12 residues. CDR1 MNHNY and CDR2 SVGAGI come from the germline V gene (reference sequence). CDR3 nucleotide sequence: TGTGCCAGCAGTTACGCCAGAGATACGCAGTATTTT. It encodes CASSYARDTQYF.

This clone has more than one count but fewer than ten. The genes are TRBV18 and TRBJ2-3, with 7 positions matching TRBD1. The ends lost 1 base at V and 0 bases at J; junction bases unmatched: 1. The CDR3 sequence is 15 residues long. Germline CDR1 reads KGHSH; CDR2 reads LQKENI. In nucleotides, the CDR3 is TGTGCCAGCTCACCACAACAGGGGAGCACAGATACGCAGTATTTT. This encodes CASSPQQGSTDTQYF.

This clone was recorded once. The CDR3 DNA follows: TGTGCCAGCAGGTGGACAGGGGGGAATGAAAAACTGTTTTTT. Protein product: CASRWTGGNEKLFF. This chain joins TRBV6-5 and TRBJ1-4, with 10 nucleotides matching TRBD1. Trimming at V came to 6 bases and at J to 5 bases, leaving 3 bases not matched to a gene. Germline V CDR1 and CDR2: MNHEY, SVGAGI. This CDR3 contains 14 residues.

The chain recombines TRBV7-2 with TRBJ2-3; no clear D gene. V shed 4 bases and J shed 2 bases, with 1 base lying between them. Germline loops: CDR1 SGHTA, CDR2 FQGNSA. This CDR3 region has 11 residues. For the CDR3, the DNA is TGTGCCAGCAGCTCCACAGATACGCAGTATTTT. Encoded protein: CASSSTDTQYF.

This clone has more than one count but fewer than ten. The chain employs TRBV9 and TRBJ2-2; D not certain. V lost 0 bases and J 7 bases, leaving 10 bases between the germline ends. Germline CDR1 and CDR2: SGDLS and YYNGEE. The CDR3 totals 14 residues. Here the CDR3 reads CASSVVSSGGELFF. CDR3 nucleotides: TGTGCCAGCAGCGTAGTCAGCTCCGGCGGGGAGCTGTTTTTT. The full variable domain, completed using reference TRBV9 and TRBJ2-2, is DSGVTQTPKHLITATGQRVTLRCSPRSGDLSVYWYQQSLDQGLQFLIQYYNGEERAKGNILERFSAQQFPDLHSELNLSSLELGDSALYFCASSVVSSGGELFFGEGSRLTVL.

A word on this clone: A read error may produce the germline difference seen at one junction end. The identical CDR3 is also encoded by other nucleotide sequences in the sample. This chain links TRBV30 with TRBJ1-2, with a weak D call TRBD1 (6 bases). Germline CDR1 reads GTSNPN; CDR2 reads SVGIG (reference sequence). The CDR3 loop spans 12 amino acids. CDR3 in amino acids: CACTGGNYGYTF. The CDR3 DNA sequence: TGTGCCTGCACGGGGGGCAACTATGGTTACACCTTC. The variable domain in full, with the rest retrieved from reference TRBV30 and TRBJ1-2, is SQTIHQWPATLVQPVGSPLSLECTVEGTSNPNLYWYRQAAGRGLQLLFYSVGIGQISSEVPQNLSASRPQDRQFILSSKKLLLSDSGFYLCACTGGNYGYTFGSGTRLTVV.

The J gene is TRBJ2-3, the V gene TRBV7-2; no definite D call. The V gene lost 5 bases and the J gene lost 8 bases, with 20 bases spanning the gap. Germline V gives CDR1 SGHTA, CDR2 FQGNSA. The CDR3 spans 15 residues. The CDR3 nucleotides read TGTGCCAGCAGCCCCACCGATTCTCGGGTGGGTACGCAGTATTTT. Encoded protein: CASSPTDSRVGTQYF.

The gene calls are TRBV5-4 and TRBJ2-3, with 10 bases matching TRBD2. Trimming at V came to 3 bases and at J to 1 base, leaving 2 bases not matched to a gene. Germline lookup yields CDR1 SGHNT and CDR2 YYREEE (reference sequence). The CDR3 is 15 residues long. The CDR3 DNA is TGTGCCAGCAGCTCCGGGACTAGCGGCACAGATACGCAGTATTTT. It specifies CASSSGTSGTDTQYF. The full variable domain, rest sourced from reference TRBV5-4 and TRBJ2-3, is ETGVTQSPTHLIKTRGQQVTLRCSSQSGHNTVSWYQQALGQGPQFIFQYYREEENGRGNFPPRFSGLQFPNYSSELNVNALELDDSALYLCASSSGTSGTDTQYFGPGTRLTVL.

CDR3 sequence: CASRETSGGAGRETQYF. The CDR3 nucleotides read TGTGCCAGCAGGGAGACTAGCGGGGGGGCCGGTAGGGAGACCCAGTACTTC. The rearrangement links TRBV28 to TRBJ2-5; TRBD2 matches at 14 bases. Looked up from germline, CDR1 is MDHEN and CDR2 is SYDVKM. V shed 6 bases and J 5 bases; nucleotides not matched to a gene: 11. The length of the CDR3 is 17 residues.

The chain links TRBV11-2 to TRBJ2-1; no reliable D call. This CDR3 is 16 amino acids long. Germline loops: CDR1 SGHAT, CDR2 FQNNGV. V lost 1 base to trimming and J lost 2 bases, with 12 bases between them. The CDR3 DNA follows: TGTGCCAGCAGCTTAGCAGGCTTTAGGACCTACAATGAGCAGTTCTTC. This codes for CASSLAGFRTYNEQFF.

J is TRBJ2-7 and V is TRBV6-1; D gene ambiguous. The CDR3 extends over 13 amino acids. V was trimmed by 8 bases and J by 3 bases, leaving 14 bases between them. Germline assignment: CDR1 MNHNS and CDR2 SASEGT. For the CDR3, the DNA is TGTGCCAGCGACACCCGAAGGAACTACGAGCAGTACTTC. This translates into CASDTRRNYEQYF.

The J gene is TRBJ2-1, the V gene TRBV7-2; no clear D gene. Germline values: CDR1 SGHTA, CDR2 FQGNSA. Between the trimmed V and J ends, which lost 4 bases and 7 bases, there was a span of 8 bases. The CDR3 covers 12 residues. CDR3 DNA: TGTGCCAGCAGCTCCAAAGGGAATGAGCAGTTCTTC. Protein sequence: CASSSKGNEQFF.

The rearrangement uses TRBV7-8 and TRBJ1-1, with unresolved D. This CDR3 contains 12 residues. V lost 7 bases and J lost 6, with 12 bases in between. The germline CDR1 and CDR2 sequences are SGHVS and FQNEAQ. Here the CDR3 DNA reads TGTGCCAGCACCAGTTGGAAGGCTGAAGCTTTCTTT. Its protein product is CASTSWKAEAFF.

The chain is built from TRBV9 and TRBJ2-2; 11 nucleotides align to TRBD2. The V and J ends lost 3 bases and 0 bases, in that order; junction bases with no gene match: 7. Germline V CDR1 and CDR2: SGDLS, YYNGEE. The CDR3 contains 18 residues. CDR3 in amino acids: CASSGRPSGGSNTGELFF. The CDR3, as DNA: TGTGCCAGCAGCGGACGGCCTAGCGGGGGGTCGAACACCGGGGAGCTGTTTTTT.

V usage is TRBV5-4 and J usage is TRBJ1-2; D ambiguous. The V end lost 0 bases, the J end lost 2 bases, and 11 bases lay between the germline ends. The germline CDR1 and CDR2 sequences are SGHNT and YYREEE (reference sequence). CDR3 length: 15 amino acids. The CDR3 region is CASSLAGSINYGYTF. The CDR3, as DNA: TGTGCCAGCAGCTTGGCCGGCAGCATAAACTATGGCTACACCTTC.

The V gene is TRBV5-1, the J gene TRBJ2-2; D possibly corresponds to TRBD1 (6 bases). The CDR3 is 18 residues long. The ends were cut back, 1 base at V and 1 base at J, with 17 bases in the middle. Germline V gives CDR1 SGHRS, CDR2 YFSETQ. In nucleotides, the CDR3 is TGCGCCAGCAGCTTGCAGATGGGGGCGCTTGTGAACACCGGGGAGCTGTTTTTT. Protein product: CASSLQMGALVNTGELFF. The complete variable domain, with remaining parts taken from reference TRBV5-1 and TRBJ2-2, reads KAGVTQTPRYLIKTRGQQVTLSCSPISGHRSVSWYQQTPGQGLQFLFEYFSETQRNKGNFPGRFSGRQFSNSRSEMNVSTLELGDSALYLCASSLQMGALVNTGELFFGEGSRLTVL.

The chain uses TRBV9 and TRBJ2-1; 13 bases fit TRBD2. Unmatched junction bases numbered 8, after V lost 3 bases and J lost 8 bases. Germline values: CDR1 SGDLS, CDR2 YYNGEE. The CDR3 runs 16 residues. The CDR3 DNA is TGTGCCAGCAGCGCCTGGACTAGCGGGGGTGGGGATGAGCAGTTCTTC. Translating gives CASSAWTSGGGDEQFF. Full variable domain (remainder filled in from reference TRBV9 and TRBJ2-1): DSGVTQTPKHLITATGQRVTLRCSPRSGDLSVYWYQQSLDQGLQFLIQYYNGEERAKGNILERFSAQQFPDLHSELNLSSLELGDSALYFCASSAWTSGGGDEQFFGPGTRLTVL.

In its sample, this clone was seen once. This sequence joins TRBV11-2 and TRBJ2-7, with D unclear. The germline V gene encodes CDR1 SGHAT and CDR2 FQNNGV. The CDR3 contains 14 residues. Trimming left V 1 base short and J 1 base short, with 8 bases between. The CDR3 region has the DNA TGTGCCAGCAGCTTAGTTCCCGGGTCCTACGAGCAGTACTTC. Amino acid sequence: CASSLVPGSYEQYF.

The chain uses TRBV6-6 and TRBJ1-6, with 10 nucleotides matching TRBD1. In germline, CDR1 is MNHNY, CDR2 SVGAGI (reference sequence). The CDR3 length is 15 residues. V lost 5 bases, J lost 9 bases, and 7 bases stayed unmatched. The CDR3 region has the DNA TGTGCCAGCAGTCGCAGACAGGGGGCAGGTTCACCCCTCCACTTT. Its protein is CASSRRQGAGSPLHF.

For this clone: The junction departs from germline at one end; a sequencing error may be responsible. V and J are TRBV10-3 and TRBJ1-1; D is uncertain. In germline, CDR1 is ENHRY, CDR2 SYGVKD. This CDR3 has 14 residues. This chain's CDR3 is CAISESIGQPKTIF. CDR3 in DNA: TGTGCCATCAGTGAGTCGATCGGGCAGCCGAAGACGATCTTT.

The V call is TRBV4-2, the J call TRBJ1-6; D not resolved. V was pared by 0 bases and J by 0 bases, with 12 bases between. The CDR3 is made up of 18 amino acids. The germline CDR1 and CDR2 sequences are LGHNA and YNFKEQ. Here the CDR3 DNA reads TGTGCCAGCAGCCAAGACATCCCGGGGAGCTCCTATAATTCACCCCTCCACTTT. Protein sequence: CASSQDIPGSSYNSPLHF.

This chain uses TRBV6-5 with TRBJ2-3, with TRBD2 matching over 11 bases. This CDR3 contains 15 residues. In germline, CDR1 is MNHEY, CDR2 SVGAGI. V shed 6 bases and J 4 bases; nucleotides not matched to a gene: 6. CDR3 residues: CASRVAGGPADTQYF. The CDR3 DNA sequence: TGTGCCAGCAGAGTAGCGGGGGGGCCAGCAGATACGCAGTATTTT.

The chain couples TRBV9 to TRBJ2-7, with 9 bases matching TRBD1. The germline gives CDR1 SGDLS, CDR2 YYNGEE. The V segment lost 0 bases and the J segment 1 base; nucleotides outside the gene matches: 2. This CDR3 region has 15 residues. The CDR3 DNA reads TGTGCCAGCAGCGTAGCTGGGACAGGGTCCTACGAGCAGTACTTC. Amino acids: CASSVAGTGSYEQYF. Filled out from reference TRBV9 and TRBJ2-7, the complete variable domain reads DSGVTQTPKHLITATGQRVTLRCSPRSGDLSVYWYQQSLDQGLQFLIQYYNGEERAKGNILERFSAQQFPDLHSELNLSSLELGDSALYFCASSVAGTGSYEQYFGPGTRLTVT.

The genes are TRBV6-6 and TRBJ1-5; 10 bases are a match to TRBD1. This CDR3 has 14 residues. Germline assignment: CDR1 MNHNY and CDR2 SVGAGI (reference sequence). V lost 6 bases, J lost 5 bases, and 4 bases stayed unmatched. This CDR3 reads CASRYGTGDQPQHF. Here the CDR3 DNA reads TGTGCCAGCAGATATGGGACAGGGGATCAGCCCCAGCATTTT.

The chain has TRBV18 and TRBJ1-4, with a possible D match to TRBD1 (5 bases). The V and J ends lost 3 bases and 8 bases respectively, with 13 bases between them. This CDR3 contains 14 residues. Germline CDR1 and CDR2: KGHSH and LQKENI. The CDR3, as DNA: TGTGCCAGCTCACCCCGTACAGGCAGGGAAAAACTGTTTTTT. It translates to CASSPRTGREKLFF.